The sequence of this T cell receptor (beta chain) was determined in a study of blood T cell repertoires in COVID-19. Overall study context: The United States, Italy and Spain provided the acute and convalescent COVID-19 samples. Nucleic acid was either cDNA or gDNA, and it came from T cells, B-cell-depleted T cells, or PBMCs.

Authors' processing steps: Using reference gene primer amplification, nucleated cell counts were estimated. TCRdb's copy holds only in-frame clones and misses some; the assay was immunoSEQ multiplex PCR. The V and J calls and clone size come from that table; D and trimming were worked out from the DNA. The sample includes 65,000 to 90,000 clones, 77% of them seen just once. Germline V lookup: CDR1 ENHRY, CDR2 SYGVKD. The V segment lost 5 bases and the J segment 5 bases; nucleotides outside the gene matches: 15. The CDR3 extends over 17 amino acids. The Seattle patients, enrolled during active infection, were followed longitudinally.

The TCR sequence derives from a man between 65 and 85 years old with COVID-19, enrolled during active disease. The chain combines TRBV10-3 with TRBJ2-1; TRBD2 agrees at 7 bases. Input material: peripheral blood. CDR3 residues: CAISRDQPLAVDNEQFF. CDR3 in DNA: TGTGCCATCAGTCGGGACCAGCCGCTAGCGGTTGACAATGAGCAGTTCTTC.